A single sample is the source of the 2 T cell receptor beta chains below, sequenced in a study of T cell responses to AZD1222 COVID-19 vaccine. The data were produced by immunoSEQ multiplex PCR, yet TCRdb's version contains in-frame clones alone and is incomplete. The sample comprises about 150,000 clones, about 86% of which are singletons, and 5.5% rests with the top ten. Material: peripheral blood, obtained on day 0 of MenACWY control vaccination. The source of these receptors is an adult in good health.

The CDR3 DNA reads as TGCGCCAGCAGGGGGGATCCAGGAAACACCATATATTTT. Translation gives CASRGDPGNTIYF. J is TRBJ1-3 and V is TRBV5-1; D is possibly TRBD1 (5 bases). The CDR3 extends over 13 amino acids. Germline lookup yields CDR1 SGHRS and CDR2 YFSETQ. Trimming cost V 5 bases and J 4 bases, with 10 bases left between them. The full variable domain, with the rest looked up from reference TRBV5-1 and TRBJ1-3, is KAGVTQTPRYLIKTRGQQVTLSCSPISGHRSVSWYQQTPGQGLQFLFEYFSETQRNKGNFPGRFSGRQFSNSRSEMNVSTLELGDSALYLCASRGDPGNTIYFGEGSWLTVV.

This clone was detected only a few times. The chain uses TRBV10-3 and TRBJ1-4, with 10 nucleotides matching TRBD1. The V gene's germline CDR1 is ENHRY and CDR2 SYGVKD. V trimming: 10 bases; J trimming: 7 bases; junction bases outside the gene matches: 9. This CDR3 is built from 14 residues. The CDR3, as DNA: TGTGCCACGAAAAAGACAGGGGGCCGTGAAAAACTGTTTTTT. Its translation: CATKKTGGREKLFF.